This is a list of T cell receptor beta chains from one sample in a study of patients and donors after allogeneic stem cell transplantation. TCRdb re-called the RT-PCR reads through MiXCR, storing one row per CDR3 protein. Among roughly 150,000 distinct CDR3 sequences listed, roughly 24% were seen once. The sequencing sample was made of blood, either unsorted or a sorted T cell fraction (not recorded which). These receptors all stem from a human donor who was either an allogeneic HSCT recipient or a stem cell or donor lymphocyte infusion donor (not recorded which). It is not recorded whose cells these are; they may come from a transplant donor. Both conserved end residues are part of each CDR3. A D gene is named only where the DNA matches it firmly. Only part of the rows carry a size: once, few, many, or a class if the clone is expanded.

clone_size: .; j_call: TRBJ1-5; cdr3_length: 14; d_call: .; v_call: TRBV6-5; cdr3_aa: CASSYRVRGSPQHF; cdr3_nt: TGTGCCAGCAGTTACCGGGTTAGGGGCTCGCCCCAGCATTTT
clone_size: few; j_call: TRBJ1-4; cdr3_length: 14; d_call: .; v_call: TRBV5-1; cdr3_aa: CASSSRGTNEKLFF; cdr3_nt: TGCGCCAGCAGCTCCAGGGGAACTAATGAAAAACTGTTTTTT
clone_size: few; j_call: TRBJ1-1; cdr3_length: 18; d_call: TRBD1; v_call: TRBV5-1; cdr3_aa: CASSSRTGTGRRNTEAFF; cdr3_nt: TGCGCCAGCAGCTCAAGAACCGGGACAGGGAGGCGGAACACTGAAGCTTTCTTT
clone_size: .; j_call: TRBJ2-1; cdr3_length: 14; d_call: .; v_call: TRBV7-7; cdr3_aa: CASSPPERGNEQFF; cdr3_nt: TGTGCTAGCAGCCCCCCGGAGCGCGGGAATGAGCAGTTCTTC
clone_size: .; j_call: TRBJ2-5; cdr3_length: 14; d_call: .; v_call: TRBV12-3/TRBV12-4; cdr3_aa: CASSFQSLSETQYF; cdr3_nt: TGTGCCAGCAGTTTCCAGTCCCTGAGCGAGACCCAGTACTTC
clone_size: .; j_call: TRBJ2-1; cdr3_length: 17; d_call: TRBD1; v_call: TRBV4-1; cdr3_aa: CASSLRTRDRQWDEQFF; cdr3_nt: TGCGCCAGCAGCCTTCGCACCCGGGACAGGCAATGGGATGAGCAGTTCTTC
clone_size: few; j_call: TRBJ1-2; cdr3_length: 13; d_call: .; v_call: TRBV29-1; cdr3_aa: CSVLPGVDYGYTF; cdr3_nt: TGCAGCGTTCTGCCGGGGGTCGACTATGGCTACACCTTC
clone_size: few; j_call: TRBJ1-2; cdr3_length: 16; d_call: TRBD1; v_call: TRBV12-3/TRBV12-4; cdr3_aa: CASSRLRGTGEYGYTF; cdr3_nt: TGTGCCAGCAGCCGTCTACGCGGGACAGGGGAATATGGCTACACCTTC
clone_size: .; j_call: TRBJ2-1; cdr3_length: 12; d_call: .; v_call: TRBV20-1; cdr3_aa: CSPLGQYNEQFF; cdr3_nt: TGCAGTCCCTTGGGACAATACAATGAGCAGTTCTTC
clone_size: few; j_call: TRBJ2-2; cdr3_length: 17; d_call: TRBD1; v_call: TRBV5-1; cdr3_aa: CASSFGPGQPNTGELFF; cdr3_nt: TGCGCCAGCAGCTTTGGTCCGGGACAGCCCAACACCGGGGAGCTGTTTTTT
clone_size: few; j_call: TRBJ2-4; cdr3_length: 13; d_call: .; v_call: TRBV7-3; cdr3_aa: CASSLNRENIQYF; cdr3_nt: TGTGCCAGCAGCTTAAATAGGGAAAACATTCAGTACTTC
clone_size: many; j_call: TRBJ1-2; cdr3_length: 14; d_call: .; v_call: TRBV20-1; cdr3_aa: CSAPMQQGFYGYTF; cdr3_nt: TGCAGTGCTCCCATGCAGCAGGGGTTCTATGGCTACACCTTC
clone_size: .; j_call: TRBJ1-3; cdr3_length: 17; d_call: .; v_call: TRBV20-1; cdr3_aa: CSARDGNSDNSGNTIYF; cdr3_nt: TGCAGTGCTAGAGATGGGAACTCAGACAACTCTGGAAACACCATATATTTT
clone_size: .; j_call: TRBJ2-5; cdr3_length: 12; d_call: .; v_call: TRBV29-1; cdr3_aa: CSDIDWQETQYF; cdr3_nt: TGCAGCGACATTGACTGGCAAGAGACCCAGTACTTC
clone_size: .; j_call: TRBJ2-3; cdr3_length: 14; d_call: .; v_call: TRBV6-2/TRBV6-3; cdr3_aa: CASSRGPGTDTQYF; cdr3_nt: TGTGCCAGCAGTCGAGGGCCTGGCACAGATACGCAGTATTTT
clone_size: few; j_call: TRBJ2-7; cdr3_length: 15; d_call: .; v_call: TRBV25-1; cdr3_aa: CASSETFPLGHEQYF; cdr3_nt: TGTGCCAGCAGTGAAACCTTTCCTCTAGGCCACGAGCAGTACTTC
clone_size: few; j_call: TRBJ1-2; cdr3_length: 12; d_call: .; v_call: TRBV12-3/TRBV12-4; cdr3_aa: CASSLASLPYTF; cdr3_nt: TGTGCCAGCAGTTTAGCCAGCCTGCCCTACACCTTC
clone_size: .; j_call: TRBJ2-7; cdr3_length: 16; d_call: TRBD2; v_call: TRBV10-3; cdr3_aa: CAISEQGLAGVYEQYF; cdr3_nt: TGTGCCATCAGTGAGCAAGGACTAGCGGGAGTCTACGAGCAGTACTTC
clone_size: .; j_call: TRBJ2-1; cdr3_length: 17; d_call: .; v_call: TRBV7-3; cdr3_aa: CASSLKGGPGQLNEQFF; cdr3_nt: TGTGCCAGCAGCTTAAAAGGAGGGCCAGGACAGTTAAATGAGCAGTTCTTC
clone_size: few; j_call: TRBJ1-2; cdr3_length: 13; d_call: .; v_call: TRBV6-1; cdr3_aa: CASRGTSNYGYTF; cdr3_nt: TGTGCCAGCCGCGGGACCTCGAACTATGGCTACACCTTC
clone_size: few; j_call: TRBJ1-3; cdr3_length: 17; d_call: TRBD1; v_call: TRBV12-3/TRBV12-4; cdr3_aa: CASSPTPGQGSGNTIYF; cdr3_nt: TGTGCCAGCAGTCCCACCCCGGGACAGGGGAGTGGAAACACCATATATTTT
clone_size: few; j_call: TRBJ2-3; cdr3_length: 13; d_call: TRBD2; v_call: TRBV7-9; cdr3_aa: CASSSGGTDTQYF; cdr3_nt: TGTGCCAGCAGCAGCGGGGGGACAGATACGCAGTATTTT